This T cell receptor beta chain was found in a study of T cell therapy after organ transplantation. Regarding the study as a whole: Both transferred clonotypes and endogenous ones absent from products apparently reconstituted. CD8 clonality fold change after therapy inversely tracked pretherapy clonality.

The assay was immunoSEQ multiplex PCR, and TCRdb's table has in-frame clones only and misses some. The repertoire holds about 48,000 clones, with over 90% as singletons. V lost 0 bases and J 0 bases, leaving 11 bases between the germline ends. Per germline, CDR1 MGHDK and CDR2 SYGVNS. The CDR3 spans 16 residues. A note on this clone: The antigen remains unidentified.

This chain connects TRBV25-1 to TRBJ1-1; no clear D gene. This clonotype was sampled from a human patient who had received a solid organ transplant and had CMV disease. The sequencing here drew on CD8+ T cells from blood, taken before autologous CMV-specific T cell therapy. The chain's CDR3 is CASSEYGEGVNTEAFF. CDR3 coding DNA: TGTGCCAGCAGTGAATATGGGGAGGGAGTGAACACTGAAGCTTTCTTT.